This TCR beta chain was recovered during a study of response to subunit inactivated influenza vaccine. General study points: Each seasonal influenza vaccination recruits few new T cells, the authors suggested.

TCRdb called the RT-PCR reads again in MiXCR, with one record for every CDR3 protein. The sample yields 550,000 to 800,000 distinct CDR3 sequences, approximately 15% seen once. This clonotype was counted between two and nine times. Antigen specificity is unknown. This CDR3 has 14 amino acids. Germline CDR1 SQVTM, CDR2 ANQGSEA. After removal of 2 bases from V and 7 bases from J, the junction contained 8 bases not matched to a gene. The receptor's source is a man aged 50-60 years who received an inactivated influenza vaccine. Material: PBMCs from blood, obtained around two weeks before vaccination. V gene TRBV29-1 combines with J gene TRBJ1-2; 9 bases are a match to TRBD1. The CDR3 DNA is TGCAGCGTTGAAATACAGGGGGCCCCGGTTGGCTACACCTTC. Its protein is CSVEIQGAPVGYTF.